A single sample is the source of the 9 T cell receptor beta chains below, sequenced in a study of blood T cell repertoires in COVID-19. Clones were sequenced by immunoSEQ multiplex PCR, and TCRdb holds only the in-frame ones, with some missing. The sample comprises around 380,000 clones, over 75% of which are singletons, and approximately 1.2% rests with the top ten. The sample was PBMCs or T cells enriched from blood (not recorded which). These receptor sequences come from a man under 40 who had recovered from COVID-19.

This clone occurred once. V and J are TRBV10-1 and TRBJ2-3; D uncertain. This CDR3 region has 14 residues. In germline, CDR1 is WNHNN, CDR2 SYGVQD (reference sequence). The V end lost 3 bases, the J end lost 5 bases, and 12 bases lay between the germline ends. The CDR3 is CASSDYPTRDTQYF. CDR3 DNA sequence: TGCGCCAGCAGTGACTACCCTACTCGAGATACGCAGTATTTT.

The DNA for the CDR3 is TGTGCCAGCAGTTTTTCAGCGAATCAGCCCCAGCATTTT. This sequence encodes CASSFSANQPQHF. The chain employs TRBV27 and TRBJ1-5, with no clear D. CDR1 MNHEY and CDR2 SMNVEV come from the germline V gene (reference sequence). The CDR3 is 13 amino acids. V lost 3 bases to trimming and J lost 4 bases, with 7 bases between them.

For the CDR3, the DNA is TGTGCCAGCAGCCCGGCCGGGGGGCAAGAGACCCAGTACTTC. Protein: CASSPAGGQETQYF. The chain links TRBV7-9 to TRBJ2-5; 7 bases are a match to TRBD2. This CDR3 region has 14 residues. Unmatched junction bases numbered 5, after V lost 5 bases and J lost 2 bases. CDR1 is SEHNR and CDR2 is FQNEAQ in the germline V gene (reference sequence).

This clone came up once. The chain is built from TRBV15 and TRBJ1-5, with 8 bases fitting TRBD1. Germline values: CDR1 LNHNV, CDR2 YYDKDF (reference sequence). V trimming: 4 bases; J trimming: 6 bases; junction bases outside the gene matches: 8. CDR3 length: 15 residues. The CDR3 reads CATSKDRVQGQPQHF. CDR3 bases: TGTGCCACCAGCAAGGACAGGGTACAGGGTCAGCCCCAGCATTTT.

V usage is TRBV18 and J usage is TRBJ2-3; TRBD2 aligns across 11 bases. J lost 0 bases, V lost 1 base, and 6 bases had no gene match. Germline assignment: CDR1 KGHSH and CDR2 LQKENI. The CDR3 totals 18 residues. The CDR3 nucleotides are TGTGCCAGCTCACCACTGAGGGCTAGCGGGGGGAGCACAGATACGCAGTATTTT. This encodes CASSPLRASGGSTDTQYF.

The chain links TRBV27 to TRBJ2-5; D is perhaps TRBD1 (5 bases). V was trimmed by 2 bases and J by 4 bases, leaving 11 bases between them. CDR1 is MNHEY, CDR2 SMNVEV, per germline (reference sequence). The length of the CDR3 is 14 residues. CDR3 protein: CASSLRQGIETQYF. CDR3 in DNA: TGTGCCAGCAGTTTACGGCAGGGCATAGAGACCCAGTACTTC.

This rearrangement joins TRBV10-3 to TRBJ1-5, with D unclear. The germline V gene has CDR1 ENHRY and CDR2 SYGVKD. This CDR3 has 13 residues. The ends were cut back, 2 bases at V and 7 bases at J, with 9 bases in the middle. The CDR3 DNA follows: TGTGCCATCAGTGAGGGCGGCGGGCAGCCCCAGCATTTT. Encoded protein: CAISEGGGQPQHF.

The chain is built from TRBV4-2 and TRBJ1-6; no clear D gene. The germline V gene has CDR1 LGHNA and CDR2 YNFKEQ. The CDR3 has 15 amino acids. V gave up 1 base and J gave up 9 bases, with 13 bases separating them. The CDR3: CASSQGAGERSPLHF. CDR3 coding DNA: TGTGCCAGCAGCCAAGGGGCCGGGGAGCGTTCACCCCTCCACTTT.

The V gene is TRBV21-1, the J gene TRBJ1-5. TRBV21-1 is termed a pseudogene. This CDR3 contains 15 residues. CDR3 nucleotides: TGTGCCAGCAGCAAACCGGGAGGGTTTAATCAGCCCCAGCATTTT. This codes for CASSKPGGFNQPQHF.